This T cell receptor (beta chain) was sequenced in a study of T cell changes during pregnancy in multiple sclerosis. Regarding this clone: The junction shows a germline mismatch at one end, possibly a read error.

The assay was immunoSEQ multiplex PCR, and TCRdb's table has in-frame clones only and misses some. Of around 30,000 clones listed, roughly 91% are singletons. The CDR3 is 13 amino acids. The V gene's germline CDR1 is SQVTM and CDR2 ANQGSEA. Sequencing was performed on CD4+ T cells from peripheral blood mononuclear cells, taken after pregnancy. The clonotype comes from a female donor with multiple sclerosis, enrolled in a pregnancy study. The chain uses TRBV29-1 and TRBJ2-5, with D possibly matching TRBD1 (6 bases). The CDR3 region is CSVEGQPQETQYF. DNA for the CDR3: TGCAGCGTCGAAGGACAGCCCCAGGAGACCCAGTACTTC.